These 14 T cell receptor beta chains were sequenced from one sample in a study of control samples from healthy donors and cancer patients. Sequencing was performed with immunoSEQ multiplex PCR; in TCRdb, only in-frame clones are kept and a portion is missing. The profile covers roughly 45,000 clones, with just over 85% appearing a single time and around 2.8% taken by the ten largest. The material sequenced was PBMCs. All receptors come from a woman between 45 and 65 years old with lung cancer.

This chain links TRBV7-9 with TRBJ1-1; TRBD1 is a possible D gene (6 bases). Germline V gene sequence: CDR1 SEHNR, CDR2 FQNEAQ (reference sequence). This CDR3 contains 14 residues. V lost 1 base and J lost 6, with 12 bases in between. The CDR3 DNA follows: TGTGCCAGCAGCTTAGGGGTCACAGGGTCTGAAGCTTTCTTT. It codes for CASSLGVTGSEAFF. Full variable domain (remainder filled in from reference TRBV7-9 and TRBJ1-1): DTGVSQNPRHKITKRGQNVTFRCDPISEHNRLYWYRQTLGQGPEFLTYFQNEAQLEKSRLLSDRFSAERPKGSFSTLEIQRTEQGDSAMYLCASSLGVTGSEAFFGQGTRLTVV.

A remark on this clone: Other DNA variants within this sample encode the same CDR3. The rearrangement joins TRBV3-1 (or the pseudogene TRBV3-2) to TRBJ1-1, with D possibly matching TRBD1 (5 bases). CDR3 length: 13 residues. The germline V gene encodes CDR1 LGHDT and CDR2 YNNKEL (reference sequence). Trimming took 4 bases from V and 1 from J, leaving 7 bases between them. CDR3 coding DNA: TGTGCCAGCAGCCGTCAGGGGAACACTGAAGCTTTCTTT. Amino acids: CASSRQGNTEAFF.

This chain links TRBV6-5 with TRBJ1-6; D not resolved. CDR1 is MNHEY, CDR2 SVGAGI, per germline. Trimming pared 4 bases from V and 10 bases from J, leaving 11 bases between. This CDR3 is 13 amino acids long. CDR3 nucleotide sequence: TGTGCCAGCAGTTCCGAGCCCGACTCACCCCTCCACTTT. It encodes CASSSEPDSPLHF.

This clone was recorded a few times. This sequence joins TRBV7-8 and TRBJ1-6, with D possibly being TRBD1 (5 bases). The CDR3 length is 14 residues. The V end lost 2 bases, the J end lost 8 bases, and 10 bases lay between the germline ends. Germline lookup yields CDR1 SGHVS and CDR2 FQNEAQ. The CDR3 loop is CASSLIQGDSPLHF. CDR3 DNA sequence: TGTGCCAGCAGCTTAATCCAGGGCGATTCACCCCTCCACTTT.

The chain combines TRBV6-5 with TRBJ2-5; D might be TRBD2 (5 bases). V lost 6 bases, J lost 5 bases, and 10 bases lay in between. CDR3 length: 12 amino acids. Germline lookup yields CDR1 MNHEY and CDR2 SVGAGI. The CDR3 loop reads CASRGPGETQYF. The CDR3 coding sequence is TGTGCCAGCAGAGGGCCGGGGGAGACCCAGTACTTC.

The J gene is TRBJ2-1, the V gene TRBV20-1; 13 bases map to TRBD2. Germline V CDR1 and CDR2: DFQATT, SNEGSKA (reference sequence). The CDR3 spans 15 residues. V dropped 3 bases and J dropped 7; count of bases not matched to a gene: 6. The CDR3 spells CSASLRTSGRNEQFF. CDR3 coding DNA: TGCAGTGCTAGTCTCAGGACTAGCGGGAGAAATGAGCAGTTCTTC.

There are a few counts of this clone. The CDR3 bases are TGTGCCACCAGTGATCCCTCGGGGGTCGGGGGGTACAATGAGCAGTTCTTC. Protein: CATSDPSGVGGYNEQFF. The chain links TRBV24-1 to TRBJ2-1; 7 bases match TRBD2. With 3 bases clipped from V and 4 bases from J, the junction kept 11 bases outside the gene matches. The CDR3 extends over 17 amino acids. The germline V gene encodes CDR1 KGHDR and CDR2 SFDVKD.

J is TRBJ1-1 and V is TRBV19; 7 nucleotides match TRBD1. The CDR3 length is 16 residues. Germline trimming cut 4 bases from V and 0 bases from J; bases unmatched to any gene: 8. Germline loops: CDR1 LNHDA, CDR2 SQIVND (reference sequence). As DNA, the CDR3 is TGTGCCAGTAGTAGAAGACAGGGCCCCTTGAACACTGAAGCTTTCTTT. Its translation is CASSRRQGPLNTEAFF.

The chain recombines TRBV7-3 with TRBJ2-2; D unclear. V was trimmed by 4 bases and J by 7 bases, leaving 25 bases between them. Germline V gene lookup returns CDR1 SGHTA and CDR2 FQGTGA. This CDR3 spans 18 amino acids. The CDR3 loop is CASSSLNPGLSGVGELFF. The DNA of the CDR3 is TGTGCCAGCAGCTCACTTAATCCGGGCCTGTCGGGTGTCGGGGAGCTGTTTTTT. Filled out from reference TRBV7-3 and TRBJ2-2, the complete variable domain reads GAGVSQTPSNKVTEKGKYVELRCDPISGHTALYWYRQSLGQGPEFLIYFQGTGAADDSGLPNDRFFAVRPEGSVSTLKIQRTERGDSAVYLCASSSLNPGLSGVGELFFGEGSRLTVL.

The chain combines TRBV12-5 with TRBJ1-2; D remains unclear. CDR3 length: 13 residues. Trimming took off 5 bases at V and 3 bases at J, with 10 bases between the two ends. Germline loops: CDR1 LGHNT, CDR2 FRNRAP. The CDR3 sequence is CASGPGGYYGYTF. The DNA of the CDR3 is TGTGCTAGTGGTCCCGGCGGGTACTATGGCTACACCTTC.

The gene calls are TRBV2 and TRBJ1-5, with D possibly TRBD1 on 6 matching bases. The ends were cut back, 3 bases at V and 6 bases at J, with 15 bases in the middle. The CDR3 is made up of 15 amino acids. CDR1 and CDR2 from the germline V gene are SNHLY and FYNNEI. The DNA of the CDR3 is TGTGCCAGCAGTGAGGACAGCCGCGAGGGTCAGCCCCAGCATTTT. Translation gives CASSEDSREGQPQHF.

The chain joins TRBV14 to TRBJ1-1, with D possibly being TRBD1 (6 bases). V lost 1 base and J 1 base, leaving 10 bases between the germline ends. Germline CDR1 SGHDN, CDR2 FVKESK. This CDR3 has 15 amino acids. CDR3 loop: CASSQGAGANTEAFF. The CDR3 DNA sequence: TGTGCCAGCAGCCAAGGGGCGGGGGCGAACACTGAAGCTTTCTTT.

The genes are TRBV27 and TRBJ2-7; 7 bases agree with TRBD1. The CDR3 has 13 residues. The V and J ends lost 5 bases and 3 bases, in that order; junction bases with no gene match: 4. CDR1 and CDR2 from the germline V gene are MNHEY and SMNVEV (reference sequence). CDR3 region: CASSVRDSYEQYF. Here the CDR3 DNA reads TGTGCCAGCAGTGTCCGGGACAGCTACGAGCAGTACTTC.

The chain uses TRBV5-8 and TRBJ1-2; possible D gene TRBD1, 5 bases. Germline V gives CDR1 SGHTS, CDR2 YDEGEE. The V and J ends lost 5 bases and 4 bases respectively, with 21 bases between them. The CDR3 is made up of 16 amino acids. The CDR3 DNA follows: TGTGCCAGCAGAACATCTGACAGTCCTCGGGGCTATGGCTACACCTTC. This translates into CASRTSDSPRGYGYTF.